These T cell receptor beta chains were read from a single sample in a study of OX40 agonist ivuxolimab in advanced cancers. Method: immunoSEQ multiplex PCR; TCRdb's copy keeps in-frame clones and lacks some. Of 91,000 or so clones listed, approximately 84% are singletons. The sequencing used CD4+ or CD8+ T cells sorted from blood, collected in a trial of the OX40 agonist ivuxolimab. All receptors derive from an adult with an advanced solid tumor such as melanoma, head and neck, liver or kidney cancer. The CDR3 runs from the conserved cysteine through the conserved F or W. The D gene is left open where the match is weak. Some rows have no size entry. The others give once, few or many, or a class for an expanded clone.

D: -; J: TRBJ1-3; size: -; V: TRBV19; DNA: TGTGCCAGTAGTTCTCCGGGACAAAACAAGTATTTT; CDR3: CASSSPGQNKYF
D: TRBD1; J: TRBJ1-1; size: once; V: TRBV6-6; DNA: TGTGCCAGCAGCCGACAGGGTTTGGACACTGAAGCTTTCTTT; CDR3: CASSRQGLDTEAFF
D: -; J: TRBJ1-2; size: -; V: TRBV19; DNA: TGTGCCAGTAATCGGCTGGGGTCAACCTACTATGGCTACACCTTC; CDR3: CASNRLGSTYYGYTF
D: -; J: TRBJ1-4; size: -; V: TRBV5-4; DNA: TGTGCCAGCAGCTTGATGGATACTAATGAAAAACTGTTTTTT; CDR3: CASSLMDTNEKLFF
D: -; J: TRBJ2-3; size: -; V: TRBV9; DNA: TGTGCCAGCAGCGTAGAGGGGCGCAGCACAGATACGCAGTATTTT; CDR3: CASSVEGRSTDTQYF
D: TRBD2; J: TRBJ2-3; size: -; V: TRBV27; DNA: TGTGCCAGCAGTTTATTCTCTAATAGCGGGGACATGAGCACAGATACGCAGTATTTT; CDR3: CASSLFSNSGDMSTDTQYF
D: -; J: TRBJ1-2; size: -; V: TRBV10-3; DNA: TGTGCCATCAGCACCGGGACGGAAGAATCTGGCTACACCTTC; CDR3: CAISTGTEESGYTF
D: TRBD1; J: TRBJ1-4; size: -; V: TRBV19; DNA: TGTGCCAGTAGTATGGAAGGGGGCACTAATGAAAAACTGTTTTTT; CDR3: CASSMEGGTNEKLFF
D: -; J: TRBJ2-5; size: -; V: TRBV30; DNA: TGTGCCTGGAGTGCTCTCGAGACCCAGTACTTC; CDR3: CAWSALETQYF
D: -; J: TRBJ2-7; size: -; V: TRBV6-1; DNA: TGTGCCAGCAGACCAAGACAAGGCCTAGCCTACGAGCAGTACTTC; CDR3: CASRPRQGLAYEQYF
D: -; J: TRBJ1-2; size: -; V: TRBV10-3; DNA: TGTGCCATCAGTGAGCAGGACTATGGCTACACCTTC; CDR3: CAISEQDYGYTF
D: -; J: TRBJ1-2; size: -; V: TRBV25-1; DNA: TGTGCCAGCAGTGAAAATACAGGGCTCTATGGCTACACCTTC; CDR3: CASSENTGLYGYTF
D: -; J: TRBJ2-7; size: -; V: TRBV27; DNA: TGTGCCAGCAGTTTTCACGTAGCCTACGAGCAGTACTTC; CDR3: CASSFHVAYEQYF
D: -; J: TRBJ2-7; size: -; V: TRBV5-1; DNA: TGCGCCAGCAGCTTGGACGGGGGAGCGATCTCCTACGAGCAGTACTTC; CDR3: CASSLDGGAISYEQYF
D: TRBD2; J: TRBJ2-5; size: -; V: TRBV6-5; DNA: TGTGCCAGCAGTTACGCAGCGGGAGGCCAAGAGACCCAGTACTTC; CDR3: CASSYAAGGQETQYF
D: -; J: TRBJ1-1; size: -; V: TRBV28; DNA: TGTGCCAGCAGTTCGTCCGGACTCGCTGAAGCTTTCTTT; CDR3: CASSSSGLAEAFF
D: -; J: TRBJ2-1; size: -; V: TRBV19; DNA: TGTGCCAGTAGTATCGGACATGGAGCCTACAATGAGCAGTTCTTC; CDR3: CASSIGHGAYNEQFF
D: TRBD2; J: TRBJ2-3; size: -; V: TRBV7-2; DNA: TGTGCCAGCAGCTCAGGGACTAGCGGGAGAGGAGATACGCAGTATTTT; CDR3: CASSSGTSGRGDTQYF
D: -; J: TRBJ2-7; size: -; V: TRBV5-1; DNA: TGCGCCAGCAGCCGGCGGGAAATGGCGTACGAGCAGTACTTC; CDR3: CASSRREMAYEQYF
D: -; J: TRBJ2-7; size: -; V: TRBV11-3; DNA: TGTGCCAGCAGCTTACCCCGCGGCCGGGGAATCTACGAGCAGTACTTC; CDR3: CASSLPRGRGIYEQYF
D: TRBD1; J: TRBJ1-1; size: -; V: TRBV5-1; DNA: TGCGCCAGCAGCAAGGGACAGGGGAGGGGTGAAGCTTTCTTT; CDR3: CASSKGQGRGEAFF
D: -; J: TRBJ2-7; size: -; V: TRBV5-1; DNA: TGCGCCAGCAGCGTTACGCCTTCAAACGAGCAGTACTTC; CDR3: CASSVTPSNEQYF
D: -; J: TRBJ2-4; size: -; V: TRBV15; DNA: TGTGCCACCAGCAGAGATCGTAGGAGGGGGTGGACCAAAAACATTCAGTACTTC; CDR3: CATSRDRRRGWTKNIQYF
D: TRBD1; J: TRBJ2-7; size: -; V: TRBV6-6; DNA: TGTGCCAGCAGTAAGGGACAGGGGGGTTTCTACGAGCAGTACTTC; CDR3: CASSKGQGGFYEQYF
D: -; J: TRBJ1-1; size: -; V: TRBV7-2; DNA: TGTGCCAGCAGCTTAGGTGACAGGCGGTCTGAAGCTTTCTTT; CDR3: CASSLGDRRSEAFF
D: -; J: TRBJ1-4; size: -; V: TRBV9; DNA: TGTGCCAGCAGCGTAGTGGACGGGGAAAAACTGTTTTTT; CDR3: CASSVVDGEKLFF
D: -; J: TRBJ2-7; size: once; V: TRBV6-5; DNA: TGTGCCAGCAGTTATGAGGGCAGGGGCGCCCACGAGCAGTACTTC; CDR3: CASSYEGRGAHEQYF
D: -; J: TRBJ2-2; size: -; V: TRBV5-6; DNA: TGTGCCAGCAGCTTGTTGGGGACCGACTTAACCGGGGAGCTGTTTTTT; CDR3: CASSLLGTDLTGELFF
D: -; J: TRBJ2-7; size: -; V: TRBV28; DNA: TGTGCCAGCATTCCCCCGGACCGGGCCAGCCCCTACGAGCAGTACTTC; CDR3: CASIPPDRASPYEQYF
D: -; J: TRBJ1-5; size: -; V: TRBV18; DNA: TGTGCCAGCTCACCAGGGAGGGGTCAGCCCCAGCATTTT; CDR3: CASSPGRGQPQHF
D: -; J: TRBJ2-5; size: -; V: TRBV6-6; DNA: TGTGCCAGCAGTTACTCGAAAGAGACCCAGTACTTC; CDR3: CASSYSKETQYF
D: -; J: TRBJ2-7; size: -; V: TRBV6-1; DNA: TGTGCCAGCAGTATCCAGGGCTTCGGAATTGGTGAGCAGTACTTC; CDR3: CASSIQGFGIGEQYF
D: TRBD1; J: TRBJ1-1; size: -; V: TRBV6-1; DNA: TGTGCCAGCAGTCGACAGGGAGAAGGTGAAGCTTTCTTT; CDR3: CASSRQGEGEAFF
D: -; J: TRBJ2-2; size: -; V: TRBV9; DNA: TGTGCCAGCAGCTGGACAGAGCCAAACACCGGGGAGCTGTTTTTT; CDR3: CASSWTEPNTGELFF
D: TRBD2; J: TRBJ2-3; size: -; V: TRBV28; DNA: TGTGCCAGCAGTCCCCTTCCGGCAGCGGGGACAGATACGCAGTATTTT; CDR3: CASSPLPAAGTDTQYF
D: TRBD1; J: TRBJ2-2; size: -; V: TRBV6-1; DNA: TGTGCCGGATCCCGGACAGGGGCCGGTCCCGGGGAGCTGTTTTTT; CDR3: CAGSRTGAGPGELFF
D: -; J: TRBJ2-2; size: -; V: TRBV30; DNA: TGTGCCTGGAGTGCGTCGAGGAGCACCGGGGAGCTGTTTTTT; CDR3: CAWSASRSTGELFF
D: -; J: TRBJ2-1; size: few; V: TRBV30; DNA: TGTGCCTGGTCGAATGCCAAGGGTGAGCAGTTCTTC; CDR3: CAWSNAKGEQFF
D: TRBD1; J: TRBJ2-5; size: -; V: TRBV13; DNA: TGTGCCAGCAGCTTAGGGGGACAGGGTGGAGAGACCCAGTACTTC; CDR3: CASSLGGQGGETQYF
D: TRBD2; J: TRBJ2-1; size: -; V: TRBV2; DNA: TGTGCCAGCAGTACTTATGCGGGAGACAATGAGCAGTTCTTC; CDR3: CASSTYAGDNEQFF
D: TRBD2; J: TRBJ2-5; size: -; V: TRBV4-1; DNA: TGCGCCAGCAGCCCCTCCCCTCTAGCGGGAGAAGAGACCCAGTACTTC; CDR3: CASSPSPLAGEETQYF